These 21 T cell receptor beta chains were all obtained from the same sample, sequenced in a study of blood T cell repertoires in COVID-19. Clones were read by immunoSEQ multiplex PCR, and TCRdb kept only the in-frame ones, dropping some. This table holds 60,000 or so clones, 80% to 85% found once. Source material: peripheral blood. The receptors originated from a man aged 30 to 45 with COVID-19, enrolled during active disease.

CDR3 residues: CASSSFSQPQHF. In DNA, the CDR3 is TGTGCCAGCAGTTCCTTTAGTCAGCCCCAGCATTTT. The chain carries TRBV7-6 and TRBJ1-5; D remains ambiguous. Trimming removed 6 bases from V and 6 bases from J, with 9 bases in between. Per the germline V gene, CDR1 is SGHVS and CDR2 is FNYEAQ. The CDR3 is 12 amino acids.

The chain links TRBV6-5 to TRBJ2-5, with 13 positions matching TRBD2. The CDR3 is 15 residues long. The germline V gene has CDR1 MNHEY and CDR2 SVGAGI. J was trimmed by 4 bases and V by 7 bases; bases with no gene match: 6. The CDR3 sequence is CASTQGLAGRETQYF. Written as DNA, the CDR3 is TGTGCCAGCACCCAGGGACTAGCGGGAAGAGAGACCCAGTACTTC.

The chain combines TRBV30 with TRBJ2-7; TRBD2 aligns across 8 bases. Germline V gene lookup returns CDR1 GTSNPN and CDR2 SVGIG (reference sequence). Trimming took 2 bases from V and 6 from J; bases not matched to a gene: 12. This CDR3 comprises 15 residues. CDR3 in amino acids: CAWSPGLERRSEQYF. Here the CDR3 DNA reads TGTGCCTGGAGTCCGGGACTAGAAAGGAGAAGCGAGCAGTACTTC.

The J gene is TRBJ2-3, the V gene TRBV29-1, with D possibly being TRBD1 (6 bases). Germline loops: CDR1 SQVTM, CDR2 ANQGSEA. This CDR3 has 14 residues. The V and J ends lost 1 base and 4 bases respectively, with 12 bases between them. For the CDR3, the DNA is TGCAGCGTTGAAGGGGGGCCGGTTTCAGATACGCAGTATTTT. This translates into CSVEGGPVSDTQYF.

This clone was counted once. The CDR3 sequence is CATSDFRGRGGMNTEAFF. As DNA, the CDR3 is TGTGCCACCAGTGATTTTAGGGGTCGGGGGGGCATGAACACTGAAGCTTTCTTT. The chain has TRBV24-1 and TRBJ1-1, with D maybe TRBD1 (6 bases). Trimming stripped 1 base from V and 0 bases from J, with 17 bases between. The CDR3 spans 18 residues. The germline V gene encodes CDR1 KGHDR and CDR2 SFDVKD.

V gene TRBV30 combines with J gene TRBJ1-5, with D possibly being TRBD1 (5 bases). Germline V gene data show CDR1 as GTSNPN and CDR2 as SVGIG (reference sequence). V dropped 0 bases and J dropped 5 bases, with 17 bases sitting between them. CDR3 length equals 16 residues. CDR3 nucleotides: TGTGCCTGGAGTGTACAGTACGACAGCCAAGATCAGCCCCAGCATTTT. This sequence encodes CAWSVQYDSQDQPQHF.

This chain uses TRBV29-1 with TRBJ1-6, with 8 bases fitting TRBD1. The CDR3 is 13 amino acids. The J segment lost 7 bases and the V segment lost 6 bases, leaving 5 bases of the junction unmatched. CDR1 SQVTM and CDR2 ANQGSEA come from the germline V gene. CDR3 loop: CSVAAGGNSPLHF. The CDR3 nucleotides read TGCAGCGTAGCCGCAGGGGGCAATTCACCCCTCCACTTT. The full variable domain, its missing parts supplied by reference TRBV29-1 and TRBJ1-6, is SAVISQKPSRDICQRGTSLTIQCQVDSQVTMMFWYRQQPGQSLTLIATANQGSEATYESGFVIDKFPISRPNLTFSTLTVSNMSPEDSSIYLCSVAAGGNSPLHFGNGTRLTVT.

The chain employs TRBV2 and TRBJ1-1; D perhaps matches TRBD1 (5 bases). Germline CDR1 and CDR2: SNHLY and FYNNEI. This CDR3 has 14 amino acids. V was shortened by 5 bases and J by 1 base, with 11 bases between the two germline ends. The CDR3 is CASSSYRRNTEAFF. CDR3 coding DNA: TGTGCCAGCAGTTCTTACAGGAGGAACACTGAAGCTTTCTTT.

The rearrangement joins TRBV9 to TRBJ1-2; D uncertain. The CDR3 contains 14 residues. Germline CDR1 and CDR2: SGDLS and YYNGEE. V dropped 0 bases and J dropped 4 bases, with 10 bases sitting between them. The CDR3 loop is CASSVGKETYGYTF. The CDR3 DNA follows: TGTGCCAGCAGCGTAGGTAAGGAGACCTATGGCTACACCTTC.

The genes are TRBV7-9 and TRBJ2-3; 7 bases fit TRBD1. This CDR3 is 15 amino acids long. With 2 bases clipped from V and 2 bases from J, the junction kept 4 bases outside the gene matches. The V gene's germline CDR1 is SEHNR and CDR2 FQNEAQ (reference sequence). Written as DNA, the CDR3 is TGTGCCAGCAGCTTAACGACAGGGTTCACAGATACGCAGTATTTT. It is translated as CASSLTTGFTDTQYF.

The chain is built from TRBV28 and TRBJ1-5; D is possibly TRBD1 (5 bases). CDR3 length: 16 amino acids. Germline V gene data show CDR1 as MDHEN and CDR2 as SYDVKM. V lost 2 bases and J lost 5, with 16 bases in between. CDR3 nucleotides: TGTGCCAGCAGTTTAGACATCTCTCGGGACTATCAGCCCCAGCATTTT. Translated: CASSLDISRDYQPQHF. The full variable domain, rest sourced from reference TRBV28 and TRBJ1-5, is DVKVTQSSRYLVKRTGEKVFLECVQDMDHENMFWYRQDPGLGLRLIYFSYDVKMKEKGDIPEGYSVSREKKERFSLILESASTNQTSMYLCASSLDISRDYQPQHFGDGTRLSIL.

The chain couples TRBV28 to TRBJ2-7; possible D gene TRBD2, 5 bases. Germline CDR1 is MDHEN and CDR2 is SYDVKM. Trimming pared 5 bases from V and 7 bases from J, leaving 18 bases between. The CDR3 covers 14 residues. CDR3 DNA: TGTGCCAGCAGTCCCCATAAGGGCGAGGGAGAGCAGTACTTC. Translated: CASSPHKGEGEQYF.

The CDR3 is CASSQGQGALGEKLFF. CDR3 bases: TGCGCCAGCAGCCAAGGACAGGGTGCCTTAGGAGAAAAACTGTTTTTT. J is TRBJ1-4 and V is TRBV4-1; 7 nucleotides match TRBD1. Losses at the gene ends were 1 base for V and 8 bases for J; bases not matched to a gene: 10. Germline CDR1 MGHRA, CDR2 YSYEKL. CDR3 size: 16 residues.

This chain connects TRBV7-8 to TRBJ2-3; 11 nucleotides align to TRBD1. Trimming cost V 5 bases and J 1 base; bases outside gene matches: 8. This CDR3 comprises 17 residues. Per germline, CDR1 SGHVS and CDR2 FQNEAQ. The CDR3 region has the DNA TGTGCCAGCAGCCCCGGACAGGGGGCGCCGGGCACAGATACGCAGTATTTT. Protein: CASSPGQGAPGTDTQYF. The full variable domain, in which reference TRBV7-8 and TRBJ2-3 provide the parts outside the CDR3, is GAGVSQSPRYKVAKRGQDVALRCDPISGHVSLFWYQQALGQGPEFLTYFQNEAQLDKSGLPSDRFFAERPEGSVSTLKIQRTQQEDSAVYLCASSPGQGAPGTDTQYFGPGTRLTVL.

This clone was found once. The rearrangement links TRBV12-5 to TRBJ1-2; 7 positions agree with TRBD1. This CDR3 spans 18 amino acids. After removal of 6 bases from V and 4 bases from J, the junction contained 20 bases not matched to a gene. Per germline, CDR1 LGHNT and CDR2 FRNRAP. The CDR3 reads CASGGHLPRTGTTYGYTF. The CDR3 coding sequence is TGTGCTAGTGGGGGCCACCTACCTCGGACAGGAACTACCTATGGCTACACCTTC.

This clone has more than one count but fewer than ten. This chain uses TRBV7-2 with TRBJ1-2; 12 bases map to TRBD1. This CDR3 is 17 amino acids long. Germline assignment: CDR1 SGHTA and CDR2 FQGNSA. V lost 4 bases and J lost 8; bases outside the gene matches: 14. CDR3 sequence: CASSSRLGGQGAEGYTF. DNA for the CDR3: TGTGCCAGCAGCTCCAGACTTGGGGGACAGGGGGCCGAGGGCTACACCTTC.

The chain has TRBV4-1 and TRBJ1-6, with a possible D match to TRBD1 (6 bases). The germline V gene has CDR1 MGHRA and CDR2 YSYEKL. This CDR3 is 15 amino acids long. V gave up 0 bases and J gave up 10 bases, with 13 bases separating them. This chain's CDR3 is CASSQDQTGFSPLHF. CDR3 DNA sequence: TGCGCCAGCAGCCAAGATCAAACAGGGTTCTCACCCCTCCACTTT.

This clone was seen only once. The chain joins TRBV19 to TRBJ2-4, with a tentative D call TRBD1 (8 bases). V lost 4 bases and J lost 0, with 22 bases in between. CDR1 is LNHDA and CDR2 is SQIVND in the germline V gene (reference sequence). CDR3 size: 19 residues. This CDR3 is CASSSRGQGGGLAKNIQYF. CDR3 DNA: TGTGCCAGTAGTAGTAGAGGACAGGGAGGGGGGTTAGCCAAAAACATTCAGTACTTC.

The chain has TRBV10-3 and TRBJ2-7; TRBD2 agrees at 14 bases. CDR1 and CDR2 (germline): ENHRY, SYGVKD. The CDR3 totals 20 residues. Germline trimming cut 9 bases from V and 3 bases from J; bases unmatched to any gene: 22. The CDR3 bases are TGTGCCATTCTGGCCGACCCCGGGACTAGCGGGGGAGGCACATACTACGAGCAGTACTTC. Translating it yields CAILADPGTSGGGTYYEQYF.

The V and J genes are TRBV4-1 and TRBJ2-1; TRBD1 matches 10 bases. The germline gives CDR1 MGHRA, CDR2 YSYEKL. V was pared by 1 base and J by 7 bases, with 7 bases of the junction left unmatched. CDR3 length: 16 amino acids. The CDR3 nucleotides read TGCGCCAGCAGCCAAGCCGGGGACAGGGGAGAAAATGAGCAGTTCTTC. Its translation is CASSQAGDRGENEQFF.

The chain uses TRBV3-1 (or the pseudogene TRBV3-2) and TRBJ2-1; 8 nucleotides align to TRBD2. Germline-derived CDR1 and CDR2 are LGHDT and YNNKEL (reference sequence). Trimming took 6 bases from V and 6 from J; bases not matched to a gene: 10. This CDR3 region has 15 residues. The CDR3 protein is CASRGLSGSPNEQFF. The DNA for the CDR3 is TGTGCCAGCAGGGGACTAAGCGGGAGTCCCAATGAGCAGTTCTTC.